A selection of T cell receptor beta chains follows, all from one sample in a study of shared clonotypes between healthy human individuals. The protocol was immunoSEQ multiplex PCR, while the TCRdb copy is restricted to in-frame clones and leaves out a portion. The sample records under 2,000,000 clones, about 95% being singletons. The sequencing input was naive CD8+ T cells sorted from blood. These receptor sequences come from a man aged 18 to 29 in good health. Both conserved end residues are part of each CDR3. D genes are given only for firm matches. Size is omitted from some rows. Given values are once, few, many or a class for expanded clones.

CDR3: CASSEMTGGNEQYF
DNA: TGTGCCAGCAGTGAAATGACAGGGGGCAACGAGCAGTACTTC
size: NA
D: TRBD1
V: TRBV5-6
J: TRBJ2-7

CDR3: CASSLRGLGTDTQYF
DNA: TGTGCCAGCAGCTTACGGGGGCTGGGAACAGATACGCAGTATTTT
size: NA
D: NA
V: TRBV13
J: TRBJ2-3

CDR3: CASSPHGEGTSYEQYF
DNA: TGTGCCAGCAGCCCCCACGGGGAGGGAACTTCCTACGAGCAGTACTTC
size: NA
D: TRBD2
V: TRBV13
J: TRBJ2-7

CDR3: CASSYGAGGPYEQFF
DNA: TGCGCCAGCAGCTATGGGGCGGGAGGGCCCTATGAGCAGTTCTTC
size: NA
D: TRBD2
V: TRBV10-2
J: TRBJ2-1

CDR3: CAWRDRGPNSPLHF
DNA: TGTGCCTGGAGAGATAGGGGTCCAAATTCACCCCTCCACTTT
size: NA
D: NA
V: TRBV30
J: TRBJ1-6

CDR3: CASSVGPGGPEAFF
DNA: TGTGCCAGCAGCGTTGGACCCGGGGGGCCTGAAGCTTTCTTT
size: once
D: NA
V: TRBV9
J: TRBJ1-1

CDR3: CASSLPGQGADTGELFF
DNA: TGTGCCAGCAGCTTACCCGGACAGGGGGCGGACACCGGGGAGCTGTTTTTT
size: NA
D: TRBD1
V: TRBV7-9
J: TRBJ2-2

CDR3: CASSPGGNSYGYTF
DNA: TGTGCCAGCAGCCCAGGGGGCAACAGCTATGGCTACACCTTC
size: NA
D: TRBD1
V: TRBV28
J: TRBJ1-2

CDR3: CASSQVSSGSEKLFF
DNA: TGCGCCAGCAGCCAAGTTTCGTCAGGGAGTGAAAAACTGTTTTTT
size: NA
D: NA
V: TRBV4-1
J: TRBJ1-4

CDR3: CASSFRDATYEQYF
DNA: TGTGCCAGCAGCTTCCGGGACGCCACCTACGAGCAGTACTTC
size: NA
D: NA
V: TRBV5-6
J: TRBJ2-7

CDR3: CASSLWAGSDTQYF
DNA: TGCGCCAGCAGCCTGTGGGCGGGGTCGGATACGCAGTATTTT
size: NA
D: NA
V: TRBV4-1
J: TRBJ2-3

CDR3: CASSSRGGAKPLHF
DNA: TGTGCCAGCAGTTCCCGTGGGGGCGCGAAACCCCTCCACTTT
size: NA
D: NA
V: TRBV27
J: TRBJ1-6

CDR3: CASSQEELAYEQYF
DNA: TGCGCCAGCAGCCAAGAGGAGCTCGCCTACGAGCAGTACTTC
size: NA
D: NA
V: TRBV4-1
J: TRBJ2-7

CDR3: CASSEFDQILNYGYTF
DNA: TGTGCCAGCAGTGAATTTGACCAAATCCTAAACTATGGCTACACCTTC
size: NA
D: NA
V: TRBV6-1
J: TRBJ1-2

CDR3: CASSLSLGTGSFGGNQPQHF
DNA: TGTGCCAGCAGTTTAAGTCTCGGGACAGGGTCCTTTGGAGGCAATCAGCCCCAGCATTTT
size: NA
D: TRBD1
V: TRBV28
J: TRBJ1-5